This is a list of T cell receptor beta chains from one sample in a study of T cell repertoires in aging, cancer and after chemotherapy. MiXCR was run by TCRdb on the multiplex PCR reads, yielding one entry per CDR3 protein. The sample shows under 15,000 distinct CDR3 sequences, less than 30% of them seen only once. Sequenced input: blood. These receptors were obtained from a human donor in good health. CDR3s include the opening cysteine and the closing phenylalanine or tryptophan. The D gene is left open where the match is weak. Clone size is stated in some rows and not others, as once, few, many or a class when expanded.

>14|TRBV5-6|-|-|TRBJ2-1
CASSFSGTLNEQFF
TGTGCCAGCAGCTTTTCCGGGACACTAAATGAGCAGTTCTTC
>15|TRBV6-2/TRBV6-3|TRBD1|-|TRBJ2-7
CASSSTATGINEQYF
TGTGCCAGCAGTTCTACCGCGACAGGGATCAACGAGCAGTACTTC
>18|TRBV7-2|-|few|TRBJ2-5
CASSLGVRARVGQETQYF
TGTGCCAGCAGCTTAGGAGTCCGGGCCCGAGTGGGGCAAGAGACCCAGTACTTC
>18|TRBV5-1|TRBD1|few|TRBJ2-6
CASSRVGTGPGGANVLTF
TGCGCCAGCAGCCGGGTAGGGACAGGGCCAGGTGGGGCCAACGTCCTGACTTTC
>13|TRBV19|-|few|TRBJ2-7
CASSIVGGSEQYF
TGTGCCAGTAGTATAGTGGGGGGCAGCGAGCAGTACTTC
>13|TRBV30|-|-|TRBJ1-1
CAWSVKQIREAFF
TGTGCCTGGAGTGTCAAACAAATCCGTGAAGCTTTCTTT
>14|TRBV11-2|TRBD1|few|TRBJ2-5
CASSSATGGETQYF
TGTGCCAGCAGCTCCGCGACAGGGGGCGAGACCCAGTACTTC
>15|TRBV12-3/TRBV12-4|TRBD1|few|TRBJ2-7
CASSSTGTGINEQYF
TGTGCCAGCAGTTCTACCGGGACAGGGATCAACGAGCAGTACTTC
>16|TRBV7-3|-|-|TRBJ2-3
CASSLNPGTSTDTQYF
TGTGCCAGCAGCTTAAATCCGGGGACTAGCACAGATACGCAGTATTTT
>17|TRBV19|TRBD2|-|TRBJ2-1
CASSRSSGGASYNEQFF
TGTGCCAGTAGTAGGTCTAGCGGGGGGGCCTCGTACAATGAGCAGTTCTTC
>16|TRBV6-2/TRBV6-3|-|few|TRBJ2-7
CASSRWEWLVLGEQYF
TGTGCCAGCAGCCGGTGGGAATGGCTGGTTTTAGGCGAGCAGTACTTC
>13|TRBV6-4|-|few|TRBJ2-3
CASSDSVTDTQYF
TGTGCCAGCAGTGACTCGGTCACAGATACGCAGTATTTT
>14|TRBV19|-|few|TRBJ2-5
CASSKLGAKETQYF
TGTGCCAGTAGTAAGTTGGGGGCCAAAGAGACCCAGTACTTC
>15|TRBV7-2|-|-|TRBJ1-1
CASSLLGVGNTEAFF
TGTGCCAGCAGCTTACTCGGGGTGGGGAACACTGAAGCTTTCTTT
>13|TRBV10-2|-|-|TRBJ1-2
CASSAAGSYGYTF
TGCGCCAGCAGCGCTGCAGGGTCCTATGGCTACACCTTC
>16|TRBV29-1|TRBD1|-|TRBJ1-1
CSVRWVRGLINTEAFF
TGCAGCGTGAGATGGGTCAGGGGGCTTATAAACACTGAAGCTTTCTTT
>17|TRBV7-9|-|-|TRBJ2-2
CASSPRGAGELSGELFF
TGTGCCAGCAGCCCCCGGGGAGCCGGGGAATTATCCGGGGAGCTGTTTTTT
>17|TRBV9|TRBD2|-|TRBJ2-3
CASSVTLSGGGADTQYF
TGTGCCAGCAGCGTAACTCTTAGCGGGGGGGGGGCAGATACGCAGTATTTT
>16|TRBV12-3/TRBV12-4|-|few|TRBJ1-2
CASSLPRGRAGHGYTF
TGTGCCAGCAGTCTTCCCCGAGGACGGGCAGGACATGGCTACACCTTC
>14|TRBV7-2|-|-|TRBJ2-4
CASSLVLGRDIQYF
TGTGCCAGCAGCTTAGTGCTGGGTAGAGACATTCAGTACTTC
>15|TRBV9|TRBD2|medium-sized|TRBJ2-7
CASSVGSSGGYEQYF
TGTGCCAGCAGCGTAGGGTCTAGCGGGGGCTACGAGCAGTACTTC
>19|TRBV10-3|TRBD1|-|TRBJ1-6
CAISEFRTGAFGDNSPLHF
TGTGCCATCAGTGAGTTTAGGACAGGGGCTTTCGGTGATAATTCACCCCTCCACTTT